This T cell receptor (beta chain) was found in a study of blood T cells in healthy people across ages. In the study overall: Template switching recovered approximately one barcoded beta molecule for every two T cells.

This clonotype was counted a few times. V was pared by 6 bases and J by 6 bases, with 22 bases between. Germline CDR1 and CDR2: SGHTA and FQGNSA. The length of the CDR3 is 16 residues. The second PCR ran roughly 6 to 11 cycles with a sample-barcoded 5' primer and J-beta primers. MiXCR, applied by TCRdb to the 5' RACE reads, yields one record per CDR3 protein. The data contain approximately 690,000 distinct CDR3 sequences, around 43% of them singletons. This clonotype was sampled from a man aged 80 or over in good health. This chain uses TRBV7-2 with TRBJ2-3; either TRBD1 or TRBD2 may fit D (5 bases each). Sequenced material: blood. The CDR3 region has the DNA TGTGCCAGCAGTAAAGTGGGACCCGTAGGGGTCGATACGCAGTATTTT. Translating it yields CASSKVGPVGVDTQYF.